These 29 T cell receptor beta chains were all obtained from the same sample, sequenced in a study of monozygotic twins with inflammatory bowel disease. One entry per CDR3 protein, without DNA, is what TCRdb gives after re-calling the 5' RACE reads. This sample's table has 200,000 to 250,000 distinct CDR3 sequences. Sequenced: blood. These receptors were collected from a human donor with ulcerative colitis or Crohn's disease, or a healthy co-twin of an affected twin (not recorded which).

This chain joins TRBV7-2 and TRBJ2-3; TCRdb names TRBD1, which stays unverified in the absence of DNA. The germline V gene encodes CDR1 SGHTA and CDR2 FQGNSA. The CDR3 totals 15 residues. This chain's CDR3 is CASSPRPRIEDTQYF.

This chain connects TRBV4-2 to TRBJ2-7. The CDR3 length is 12 residues. The germline gives CDR1 LGHNA, CDR2 YNFKEQ. CDR3 amino acids: CASSQGLYEQYF.

The V call is TRBV10-3, the J call TRBJ2-7. Per germline, CDR1 ENHRY and CDR2 SYGVKD. The CDR3 is 13 amino acids. CDR3 sequence reads: CAISAIGYNEQYF.

The chain combines TRBV5-4 with TRBJ2-5; the D call of TRBD1 rests on TCRdb alone, since no DNA is present to check it. This CDR3 is 15 amino acids long. CDR1 and CDR2 (germline): SGHNT, YYREEE (reference sequence). The CDR3 loop is CASSFGRGSGETQYF.

The rearrangement links TRBV18 to TRBJ2-5. In germline, CDR1 is KGHSH, CDR2 LQKENI. The length of the CDR3 is 13 residues. The CDR3 spells CASSPALGETQYF.

V and J are TRBV11-2 and TRBJ2-6. CDR3 size: 15 residues. CDR1 is SGHAT and CDR2 is FQNNGV in the germline V gene. The CDR3 spells CASSSSRSGANVLTF.

The chain combines TRBV4-3 with TRBJ1-2; TCRdb designates TRBD1, a call that cannot be tested without DNA. Germline V gene sequence: CDR1 LGHNA, CDR2 YSLEER. The CDR3 spans 15 residues. The CDR3 protein is CASSQAGTGRYGYTF.

The genes are TRBV6-2 or TRBV6-3 and TRBJ2-2; TCRdb designates TRBD2, a call that cannot be tested without DNA. The CDR3 sequence is 15 residues long. The germline V gene encodes CDR1 MNHEY and CDR2 SVGEGT. The CDR3 sequence is CASRLPGGSTGELFF.

The rearrangement joins TRBV30 to TRBJ2-5; no DNA is available, so the TRBD2 call from TCRdb remains unchecked. This CDR3 is 14 amino acids long. CDR1 and CDR2 from the germline V gene are GTSNPN and SVGIG (reference sequence). Here the CDR3 reads CAWRGSGRVETQYF.

The chain uses TRBV7-2 and TRBJ2-1; TCRdb's assignment of TRBD2 cannot be checked, as there is no DNA. This CDR3 has 13 amino acids. Germline assignment: CDR1 SGHTA and CDR2 FQGNSA. This CDR3 reads CASSLREINEQFF.

V gene TRBV5-1 combines with J gene TRBJ2-3; there is no DNA to check the TCRdb D call of TRBD1. The CDR3 is 15 residues long. CDR1 is SGHRS, CDR2 YFSETQ, per germline. CDR3 residues: CASSLESGLPDTQYF.

J is TRBJ2-1 and V is TRBV5-4. The CDR3 extends over 15 amino acids. Germline V gene sequence: CDR1 SGHNT, CDR2 YYREEE (reference sequence). This CDR3 reads CASSLSLSSYNEQFF. Complete variable domain (other parts from reference TRBV5-4 and TRBJ2-1): ETGVTQSPTHLIKTRGQQVTLRCSSQSGHNTVSWYQQALGQGPQFIFQYYREEENGRGNFPPRFSGLQFPNYSSELNVNALELDDSALYLCASSLSLSSYNEQFFGPGTRLTVL.

The chain carries TRBV4-1 and TRBJ1-1; TCRdb gives TRBD1 as the D gene, but with no DNA this cannot be confirmed. The CDR3 totals 14 residues. The germline gives CDR1 MGHRA, CDR2 YSYEKL. This chain's CDR3 is CASSHPGDGTEAFF.

The V call is TRBV24-1, the J call TRBJ2-3; with no DNA, the TCRdb D assignment of TRBD1 cannot be verified. The germline gives CDR1 KGHDR, CDR2 SFDVKD. CDR3 length equals 14 residues. The CDR3 loop reads CAVASGGGTDTQYF.

This chain uses TRBV20-1 with TRBJ1-3; the TRBD1 assignment by TCRdb is unverifiable without DNA. From germline, CDR1 is DFQATT and CDR2 SNEGSKA (reference sequence). This CDR3 region has 13 residues. The CDR3 is CSAPDSSGNTIYF.

The chain is built from TRBV11-2 and TRBJ2-7. Germline-derived CDR1 and CDR2 are SGHAT and FQNNGV. The CDR3 covers 15 residues. CDR3 sequence reads: CASSLDKADSYEQYF.

This chain connects TRBV6-5 to TRBJ2-3; TCRdb calls TRBD1, which cannot be checked without DNA. The CDR3 totals 15 residues. Germline CDR1 is MNHEY and CDR2 is SVGAGI. The CDR3 region is CASSSLQGGTDTQYF.

This sequence joins TRBV5-1 and TRBJ1-1. The germline CDR1 and CDR2 sequences are SGHRS and YFSETQ. The CDR3 runs 17 residues. CDR3 loop: CASGWKVAVGRDTEAFF.

The rearrangement joins TRBV5-1 to TRBJ1-1; there is no DNA to check the TCRdb D call of TRBD1. Per the germline V gene, CDR1 is SGHRS and CDR2 is YFSETQ. The CDR3 loop spans 16 amino acids. The CDR3 loop reads CASSGGQGVLDTEAFF.

The rearrangement links TRBV4-2 to TRBJ2-3; TCRdb names TRBD1, which stays unverified in the absence of DNA. This CDR3 contains 17 residues. Germline assignment: CDR1 LGHNA and CDR2 YNFKEQ. This CDR3 is CASSQELSITRADTQYF.

J is TRBJ2-5 and V is TRBV5-6; the TRBD1 assignment by TCRdb is unverifiable without DNA. The V gene's germline CDR1 is SGHDT and CDR2 YYEEEE. CDR3 size: 13 residues. The CDR3 reads CASTRGGLETQYF.

The chain joins TRBV29-1 to TRBJ2-2; TCRdb lists TRBD1, though no DNA is available to test this call. Germline CDR1 and CDR2: SQVTM and ANQGSEA. The CDR3 is 15 residues long. CDR3 in amino acids: CSVVGGQELTGELFF.

The chain carries TRBV7-2 and TRBJ2-1; the D call from TCRdb, TRBD2, cannot be confirmed without DNA. The length of the CDR3 is 16 residues. Germline values: CDR1 SGHTA, CDR2 FQGNSA. CDR3 sequence: CASSPRGLAGYNEQFF.

The chain combines TRBV7-2 with TRBJ2-7. The germline CDR1 and CDR2 sequences are SGHTA and FQGNSA. CDR3 length equals 13 residues. The CDR3 is CASSLMGYSEQYF.

The chain recombines TRBV20-1 with TRBJ1-6; there is no DNA to check the TCRdb D call of TRBD1. Germline V lookup: CDR1 DFQATT, CDR2 SNEGSKA (reference sequence). CDR3 size: 14 residues. CDR3 in amino acids: CSARDSVTNSPLHF.

This sequence joins TRBV9 and TRBJ2-4; the D call of TRBD2 rests on TCRdb alone, since no DNA is present to check it. CDR3 length: 14 amino acids. CDR1 is SGDLS and CDR2 is YYNGEE in the germline V gene. CDR3 residues: CASSVGEAKNMQYF. The entire variable domain, with the rest obtained from reference TRBV9 and TRBJ2-4, is as follows: DSGVTQTPKHLITATGQRVTLRCSPRSGDLSVYWYQQSLDQGLQFLIQYYNGEERAKGNILERFSAQQFPDLHSELNLSSLELGDSALYFCASSVGEAKNMQYFGAGTRLSVL.

V usage is TRBV12-3 or TRBV12-4 and J usage is TRBJ1-1. The length of the CDR3 is 13 residues. CDR3 amino acids: CASSLGQPGEAFF.

J is TRBJ1-2 and V is TRBV20-1; there is no DNA to check the TCRdb D call of TRBD1. Germline-derived CDR1 and CDR2 are DFQATT and SNEGSKA (reference sequence). This CDR3 comprises 13 residues. CDR3 loop: CSAADRANYGYTF.

The chain combines TRBV20-1 with TRBJ2-5; checking the TCRdb D call of TRBD2 is not possible without DNA. The CDR3 covers 17 residues. Germline V lookup: CDR1 DFQATT, CDR2 SNEGSKA (reference sequence). The CDR3 here is CSARDRSTGPAQETQYF.